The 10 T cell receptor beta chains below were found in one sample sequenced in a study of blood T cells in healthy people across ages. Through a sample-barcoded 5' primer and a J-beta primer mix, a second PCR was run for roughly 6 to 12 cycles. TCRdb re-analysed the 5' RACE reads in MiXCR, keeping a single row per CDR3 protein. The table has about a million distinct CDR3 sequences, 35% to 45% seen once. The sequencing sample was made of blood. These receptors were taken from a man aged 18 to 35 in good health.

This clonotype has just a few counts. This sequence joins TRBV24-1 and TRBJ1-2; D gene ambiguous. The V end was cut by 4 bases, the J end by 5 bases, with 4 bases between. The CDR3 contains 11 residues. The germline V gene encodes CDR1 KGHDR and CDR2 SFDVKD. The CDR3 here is CATSDEYGYTF. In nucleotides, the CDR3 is TGTGCCACCAGTGACGAGTATGGCTACACCTTC.

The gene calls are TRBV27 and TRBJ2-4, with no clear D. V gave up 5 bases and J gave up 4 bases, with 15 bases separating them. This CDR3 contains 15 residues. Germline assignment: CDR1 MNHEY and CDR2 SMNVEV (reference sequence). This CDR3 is CASSPSPEAKNIQYF. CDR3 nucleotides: TGTGCCAGCAGTCCGTCTCCCGAGGCAAAAAACATTCAGTACTTC.

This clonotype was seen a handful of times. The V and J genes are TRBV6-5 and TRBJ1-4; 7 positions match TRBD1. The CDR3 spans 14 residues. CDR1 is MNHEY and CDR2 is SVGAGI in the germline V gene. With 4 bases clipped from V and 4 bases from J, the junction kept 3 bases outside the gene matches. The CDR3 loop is CASSSQGGNEKLFF. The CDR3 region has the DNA TGTGCCAGCAGTTCCCAGGGGGGTAATGAAAAACTGTTTTTT.

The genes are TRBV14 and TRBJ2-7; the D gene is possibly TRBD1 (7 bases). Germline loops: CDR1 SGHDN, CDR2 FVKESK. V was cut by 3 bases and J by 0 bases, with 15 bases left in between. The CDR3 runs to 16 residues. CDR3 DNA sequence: TGTGCCAGCAGCCATCGGGGGACAGTTCTCTCCTACGAGCAGTACTTC. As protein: CASSHRGTVLSYEQYF.

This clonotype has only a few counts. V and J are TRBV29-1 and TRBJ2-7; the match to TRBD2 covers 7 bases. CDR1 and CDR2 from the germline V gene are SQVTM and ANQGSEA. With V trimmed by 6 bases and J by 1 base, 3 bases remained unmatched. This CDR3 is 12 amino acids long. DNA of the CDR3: TGCAGCGTGGGGGGGGAGTCCTACGAGCAGTACTTC. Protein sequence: CSVGGESYEQYF.

The CDR3 reads CSARDQTGGRETQYF. Here the CDR3 DNA reads TGCAGTGCTAGAGATCAGACAGGGGGTAGAGAGACCCAGTACTTC. The chain combines TRBV20-1 with TRBJ2-5, with TRBD1 matching over 9 bases. The V gene end was trimmed by 0 bases and the J gene end by 4 bases; junction bases not matched to a gene: 6. CDR1 is DFQATT, CDR2 SNEGSKA, per germline (reference sequence). This CDR3 has 15 residues.

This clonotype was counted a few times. In DNA, the CDR3 is TGTGCCAGCAGCTCCCATTGGTCCGGCGGGGATGAGCAGTTCTTC. It translates to CASSSHWSGGDEQFF. The chain couples TRBV7-3 to TRBJ2-1, with D perhaps matching TRBD2 (6 bases). V was pared by 4 bases and J by 8 bases, with 18 bases between. There are 15 residues in the CDR3. CDR1 is SGHTA and CDR2 is FQGTGA in the germline V gene.

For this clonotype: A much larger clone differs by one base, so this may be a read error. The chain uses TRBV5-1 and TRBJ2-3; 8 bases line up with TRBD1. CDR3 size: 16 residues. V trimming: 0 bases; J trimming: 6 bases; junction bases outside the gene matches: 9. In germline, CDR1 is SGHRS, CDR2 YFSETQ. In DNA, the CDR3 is TGCGCCAGCAGCTTGGGCCCAGGGGGCTCGACGGATACGCAGTATTTT. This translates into CASSLGPGGSTDTQYF.

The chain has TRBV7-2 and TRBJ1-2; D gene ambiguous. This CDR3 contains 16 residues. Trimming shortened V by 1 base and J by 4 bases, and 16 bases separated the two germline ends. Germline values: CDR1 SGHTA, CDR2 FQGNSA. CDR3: CASSLGQAGSGYGYTF. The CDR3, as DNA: TGTGCCAGCAGCTTAGGTCAGGCGGGGTCAGGCTATGGCTACACCTTC.

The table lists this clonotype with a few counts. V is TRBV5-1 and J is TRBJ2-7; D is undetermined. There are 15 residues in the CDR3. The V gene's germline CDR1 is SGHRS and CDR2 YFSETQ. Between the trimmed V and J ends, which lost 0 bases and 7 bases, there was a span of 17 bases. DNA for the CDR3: TGCGCCAGCAGCTTGGAGGGCGGCGGCTACAATGAGCAGTACTTC. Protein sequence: CASSLEGGGYNEQYF.